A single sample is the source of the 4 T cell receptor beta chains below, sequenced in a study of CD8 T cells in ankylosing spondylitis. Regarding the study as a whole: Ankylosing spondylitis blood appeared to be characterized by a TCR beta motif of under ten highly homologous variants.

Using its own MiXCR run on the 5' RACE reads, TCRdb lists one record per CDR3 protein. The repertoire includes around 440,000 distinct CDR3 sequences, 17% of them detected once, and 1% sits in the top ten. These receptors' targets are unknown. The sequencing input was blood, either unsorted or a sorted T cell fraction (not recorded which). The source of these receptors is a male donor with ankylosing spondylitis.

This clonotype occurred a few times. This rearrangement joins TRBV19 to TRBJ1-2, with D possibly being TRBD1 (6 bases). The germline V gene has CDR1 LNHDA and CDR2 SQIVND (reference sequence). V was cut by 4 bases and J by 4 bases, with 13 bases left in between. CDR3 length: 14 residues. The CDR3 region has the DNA TGTGCCAGTAGTACGGAACAGGGAGGCTATGGCTACACCTTC. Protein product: CASSTEQGGYGYTF.

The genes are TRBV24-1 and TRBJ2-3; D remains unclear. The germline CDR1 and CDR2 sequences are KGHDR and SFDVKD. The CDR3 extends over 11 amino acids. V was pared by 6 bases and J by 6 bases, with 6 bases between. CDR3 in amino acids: CATSIRDTQYF. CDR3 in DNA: TGTGCCACCAGTATTCGGGATACGCAGTATTTT.

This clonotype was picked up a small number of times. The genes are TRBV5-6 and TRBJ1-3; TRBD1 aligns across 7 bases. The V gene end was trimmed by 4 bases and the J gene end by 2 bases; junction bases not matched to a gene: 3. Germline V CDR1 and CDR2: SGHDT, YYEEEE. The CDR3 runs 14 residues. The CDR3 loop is CASSPTGTGNTIYF. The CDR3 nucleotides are TGTGCCAGCAGCCCGACAGGGACTGGAAACACCATATATTTT.

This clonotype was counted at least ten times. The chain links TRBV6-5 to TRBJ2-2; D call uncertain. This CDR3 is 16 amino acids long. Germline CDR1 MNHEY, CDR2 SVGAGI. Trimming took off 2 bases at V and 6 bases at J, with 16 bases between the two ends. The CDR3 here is CASSYRPGPEAGELFF. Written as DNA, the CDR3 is TGTGCCAGCAGTTACCGGCCGGGTCCTGAAGCCGGGGAGCTGTTTTTT.